A selection of T cell receptor beta chains follows, all from one sample in a study of T cells after yellow fever vaccination. TCRdb used MiXCR to reprocess the 5' RACE reads, holding one entry per CDR3 protein. This table has approximately 450,000 distinct CDR3 sequences, over 15% appearing once. This specimen was PBMCs, taken before the yellow fever booster vaccination. These receptors came from a young man who received the YFV17D yellow fever vaccine. Both conserved end residues are part of each CDR3. D genes are given only for firm matches. Some rows mark clone size as missing; the rest say once, few, many or name a class of expanded clone.

cdr3_length	d_call	clone_size	v_call	j_call	cdr3_nt	cdr3_aa
16	TRBD1	NA	TRBV5-4	TRBJ2-2	TGTGCCAGCGGGCGGACAGGGGGCGCGAGGGCCGGGGAGCTGTTTTTT	CASGRTGGARAGELFF
15	NA	few	TRBV6-6	TRBJ2-3	TGTGCCAGCAGTCGCTCCCAAACTAGCACAGATACGCAGTATTTT	CASSRSQTSTDTQYF
17	NA	NA	TRBV3-1	TRBJ2-6	TGTGCCAGCAGCCCTTCCTACGTCAGTCCGGGGGCCAACGTCCTGACTTTC	CASSPSYVSPGANVLTF
16	TRBD2	NA	TRBV7-2	TRBJ2-3	TGTGCCAGCAGCTTAGCGCAGCGGGGGGGCACAGATACGCAGTATTTT	CASSLAQRGGTDTQYF
17	TRBD2	NA	TRBV7-9	TRBJ2-2	TGTGCCAGCAGCTTAGTCGGCGGGGGGACGAACACCGGGGAGCTGTTTTTT	CASSLVGGGTNTGELFF
15	NA	few	TRBV6-5	TRBJ1-1	TGTGCCAGCAGTCTCTTTGCAGGAGGGGCCACTGAAGCTTTCTTT	CASSLFAGGATEAFF
11	NA	NA	TRBV15	TRBJ1-5	TGTGCCTGGTATAGCGGTCAGCCCCAGCATTTT	CAWYSGQPQHF
14	NA	NA	TRBV7-2	TRBJ1-6	TGTGCCAGCAGCTTAGATGACAGTTATTCACCCCTCCACTTT	CASSLDDSYSPLHF
16	NA	few	TRBV18	TRBJ1-1	TGTGCCAGCTCACCCCCAAGTGGCCCCTTGGAAACTGAAGCTTTCTTT	CASSPPSGPLETEAFF
13	NA	many	TRBV4-2	TRBJ2-6	TGTGCCAGCAGTCGTACTGGGGCCAACGTCCTGACTTTC	CASSRTGANVLTF
15	NA	few	TRBV24-1	TRBJ2-1	TGTGCCACCAGTGATTTGGGGGGTAGGTACAATGAGCAGTTCTTC	CATSDLGGRYNEQFF
16	NA	few	TRBV6-5	TRBJ2-3	TGTGCCAGCAGTTACGGGCGAGCGGCTAGCACAGATACGCAGTATTTT	CASSYGRAASTDTQYF
13	NA	few	TRBV20-1	TRBJ2-7	TGCAGTGCTAGGCTCGGGCATCTCTACGAGCAGTACTTC	CSARLGHLYEQYF
14	NA	NA	TRBV5-1	TRBJ2-7	TGCGCCAGCAGCTTGGGTGACAGCTCCTACGAGCAGTACTTC	CASSLGDSSYEQYF